The rows below give T cell receptor beta chains drawn from one sample of a study of response to subunit inactivated influenza vaccine. TCRdb reanalysed the RT-PCR reads using MiXCR and keeps one entry per CDR3 protein. The profile shows about half a million distinct CDR3 sequences, about 25% of them singletons. The sample was CD4+ T cells sorted from PBMCs, taken roughly 5 days after vaccination. The receptors originated from a man in his fifties or sixties who received an inactivated influenza vaccine. The CDR3 runs from the conserved cysteine through the conserved F or W. Fields, in order: D gene, J gene, V gene, clone size, CDR3 protein, CDR3 DNA. A D gene is named only where the DNA matches it firmly. Clone size is stated in some rows and not others, as once, few, many or a class when expanded.

>TRBD1|TRBJ1-5|TRBV12-3/TRBV12-4|few
CASTPGTDRNQPQHF
TGTGCCAGCACCCCCGGGACAGATCGCAATCAGCCCCAGCATTTT
>TRBD2|TRBJ2-1|TRBV12-3/TRBV12-4|NA
CASSQISGGTRGEQFF
TGTGCCAGCAGCCAGATTAGCGGGGGGACGCGTGGCGAGCAGTTCTTC
>NA|TRBJ2-7|TRBV14|NA
CASSQAGDLPEQYF
TGTGCCAGCAGCCAAGCGGGGGACCTTCCCGAGCAGTACTTC
>NA|TRBJ1-5|TRBV20-1|NA
CSARDSGPRNQPQHF
TGCAGTGCTAGAGATTCAGGGCCACGCAATCAGCCCCAGCATTTT
>NA|TRBJ2-2|TRBV14|NA
CASSHGGMGGELFF
TGTGCCAGCAGCCACGGAGGGATGGGCGGGGAGCTGTTTTTT
>TRBD1|TRBJ2-5|TRBV20-1|few
CSENRQGLETQYF
TGCAGCGAAAACAGACAGGGGTTGGAGACCCAGTACTTC
>TRBD2|TRBJ2-1|TRBV20-1|NA
CSAASGLAYEQFF
TGCAGTGCAGCCTCCGGACTAGCCTATGAGCAGTTCTTC
>TRBD2|TRBJ2-1|TRBV6-1|NA
CASRPGGNSYNEQFF
TGTGCCAGCAGGCCCGGGGGGAACTCCTACAATGAGCAGTTCTTC
>NA|TRBJ2-7|TRBV7-2|few
CASSLGGQWGYEQYF
TGTGCCAGCAGCTTAGGCGGCCAATGGGGCTACGAGCAGTACTTC
>NA|TRBJ2-3|TRBV20-1|few
CSAPLASTDTQYF
TGCAGTGCTCCCCTAGCAAGCACAGATACGCAGTATTTT
>TRBD2|TRBJ2-7|TRBV19|NA
CASTEAGGEQYF
TGTGCCAGTACCGAGGCGGGGGGCGAGCAGTACTTC
>TRBD1|TRBJ2-2|TRBV20-1|once
CSALRDRGNTGELFF
TGCAGTGCTCTCCGGGACAGGGGCAACACCGGGGAGCTGTTTTTT
>TRBD2|TRBJ2-7|TRBV7-9|NA
CASSRGGGFDYEQYF
TGTGCCAGCAGCCGGGGCGGGGGTTTCGACTACGAGCAGTACTTC
>NA|TRBJ2-2|TRBV5-1|once
CASSWRPAGRTGELFF
TGCGCCAGCAGCTGGAGGCCGGCAGGGCGGACCGGGGAGCTGTTTTTT
>NA|TRBJ1-1|TRBV3-1|NA
CASSQVSGHSEAFF
TGTGCCAGCAGCCAAGTTTCGGGACACTCTGAAGCTTTCTTT
>TRBD1|TRBJ1-2|TRBV11-2|NA
CASSFKGQGLMGPYGYTF
TGTGCCAGCAGCTTTAAGGGACAGGGGCTAATGGGTCCCTATGGCTACACCTTC
>NA|TRBJ2-5|TRBV12-3/TRBV12-4|few
CASSLTGTQYF
TGTGCCAGCAGTTTAACCGGGACCCAGTACTTC
>NA|TRBJ2-2|TRBV20-1|NA
CSARPASTGELFF
TGCAGTGCTAGACCCGCTAGCACCGGGGAGCTGTTTTTT
>NA|TRBJ2-2|TRBV4-3|NA
CASSQYLEANTGELFF
TGCGCCAGCAGCCAATATCTAGAGGCTAACACCGGGGAGCTGTTTTTT
>TRBD2|TRBJ2-7|TRBV3-1|few
CASSQTSGTRGYEQYF
TGTGCCAGCAGCCAAACATCCGGGACTAGGGGCTACGAGCAGTACTTC
>NA|TRBJ2-5|TRBV7-3|NA
CASSLRGGSEETQYF
TGTGCCAGCAGCTTAAGGGGTGGGAGCGAGGAGACCCAGTACTTC
>TRBD1|TRBJ2-7|TRBV6-1|NA
CASSRQGGSYEQYF
TGTGCCAGCAGTCGACAGGGGGGGTCCTACGAGCAGTACTTC
>NA|TRBJ2-5|TRBV20-1|few
CSAGLSRETQYF
TGCAGTGCGGGGTTATCCAGAGAGACCCAGTACTTC
>NA|TRBJ2-3|TRBV4-2|NA
CASSQRLLVADTQYF
TGTGCCAGCAGCCAACGGTTATTGGTCGCAGATACGCAGTATTTT
>TRBD1|TRBJ2-1|TRBV25-1|NA
CASSEDRVFYNEQFF
TGTGCCAGCAGTGAGGACAGGGTTTTCTACAATGAGCAGTTCTTC
>NA|TRBJ2-5|TRBV29-1|NA
CSAQRGARETQYF
TGCAGCGCCCAGAGGGGGGCTCGGGAGACCCAGTACTTC
>NA|TRBJ1-6|TRBV7-2|few
CASSLVFNGDSPLHF
TGTGCCAGCAGCTTAGTCTTTAATGGGGATTCACCCCTCCACTTT
>NA|TRBJ2-1|TRBV7-2|once
CASSLQFGSSYNEQFF
TGTGCCAGCAGCTTACAATTCGGGAGCTCCTACAATGAGCAGTTCTTC
>TRBD1|TRBJ1-6|TRBV6-5|few
CASSYWGTENNSPLHF
TGTGCCAGCAGTTACTGGGGGACAGAGAATAATTCACCCCTCCACTTT
>TRBD1|TRBJ1-5|TRBV2|NA
CASKGTGNQPQHF
TGTGCCAGCAAAGGGACAGGCAATCAGCCCCAGCATTTT
>NA|TRBJ2-1|TRBV7-2|NA
CASSLVSSLAYNEQFF
TGTGCCAGCAGCTTAGTATCGAGCCTGGCGTACAATGAGCAGTTCTTC
>TRBD1|TRBJ2-7|TRBV12-3/TRBV12-4|NA
CASSSRDRLNYEQYF
TGTGCCAGCAGTTCCCGGGACAGGCTGAACTACGAGCAGTACTTC
>TRBD1|TRBJ2-6|TRBV10-3|few
CAIPGQGTSGANVLTF
TGTGCCATCCCGGGACAGGGCACCTCTGGGGCCAACGTCCTGACTTTC
>NA|TRBJ1-2|TRBV4-3|few
CASSQDSRARDGYTF
TGCGCCAGCAGCCAAGATTCGCGAGCGAGGGATGGCTACACCTTC
>TRBD1|TRBJ2-1|TRBV5-1|NA
CASSFTGDNEQFF
TGCGCCAGCAGCTTCACAGGGGACAATGAGCAGTTCTTC
>TRBD2|TRBJ2-1|TRBV25-1|few
CASRSLRSGRNSYNEQFF
TGTGCCAGCAGGTCCCTCCGTAGCGGGAGGAACTCCTACAATGAGCAGTTCTTC
>TRBD1|TRBJ2-7|TRBV14|few
CASSSTTGQGSYEQYF
TGTGCCAGCAGCTCGACCACGGGACAGGGTTCCTACGAGCAGTACTTC
>TRBD2|TRBJ2-7|TRBV12-3/TRBV12-4|NA
CASSLTGGSSEQYF
TGTGCCAGCAGTTTAACGGGAGGCTCCTCCGAGCAGTACTTC
>NA|TRBJ1-6|TRBV7-8|once
CASSIEGGSPLHF
TGTGCCAGCAGCATAGAGGGAGGTTCACCCCTCCACTTT
>NA|TRBJ2-1|TRBV14|NA
CASSHPYNEQFF
TGTGCCAGCAGCCACCCATATAATGAGCAGTTCTTC
>NA|TRBJ2-3|TRBV6-8|few
CANQDYQSDTQYF
TGTGCCAACCAGGACTACCAGTCGGATACGCAGTATTTT
>NA|TRBJ2-7|TRBV6-2/TRBV6-3|few
CASSSVISRFYEQYF
TGTGCCAGCAGTTCTGTCATTTCACGGTTCTACGAGCAGTACTTC
>NA|TRBJ1-1|TRBV7-2|NA
CASSLNRDSEAFF
TGTGCCAGCAGCCTAAACCGCGACAGTGAAGCTTTCTTT
>NA|TRBJ1-6|TRBV6-2/TRBV6-3|few
CASSSETQGRSPLHF
TGTGCCAGCAGTTCCGAGACCCAAGGGCGTTCACCCCTCCACTTT
>TRBD1|TRBJ2-7|TRBV20-1|NA
CSARGGGTGQIYEQYF
TGCAGTGCTAGGGGGGGAGGGACAGGGCAGATCTACGAGCAGTACTTC
>NA|TRBJ2-6|TRBV20-1|NA
CSARDNSGANVLTF
TGCAGTGCTAGAGATAACTCTGGGGCCAACGTCCTGACTTTC
>TRBD2|TRBJ2-3|TRBV2|NA
CASRPLAGTQYF
TGTGCCAGCAGACCACTAGCGGGGACGCAGTATTTT
>TRBD2|TRBJ2-1|TRBV7-2|NA
CASSLNSGGASEQFF
TGTGCCAGCAGCTTAAATAGCGGGGGGGCCAGTGAGCAGTTCTTC
>NA|TRBJ2-3|TRBV5-1|NA
CASSPNRGGGTDTQYF
TGCGCCAGCAGCCCCAATCGGGGCGGCGGCACAGATACGCAGTATTTT
>NA|TRBJ2-7|TRBV15|many
CATSRDSGYEQYF
TGTGCCACCAGCAGAGATAGCGGTTACGAGCAGTACTTC
>NA|TRBJ2-1|TRBV18|few
CASSQGTAGNEQFF
TGTGCCAGCTCACAGGGGACAGCGGGGAATGAGCAGTTCTTC
>TRBD2|TRBJ2-5|TRBV7-2|many
CASSLGLAGNQETQYF
TGTGCCAGCAGCTTGGGACTAGCGGGGAACCAAGAGACCCAGTACTTC
>TRBD1|TRBJ2-5|TRBV7-2|few
CASSSWDRGSETQYF
TGTGCCAGCAGCTCCTGGGACAGGGGCAGCGAGACCCAGTACTTC
>NA|TRBJ2-5|TRBV5-1|NA
CASSLGAGKETQYF
TGCGCCAGCAGCTTGGGGGCAGGGAAAGAGACCCAGTACTTC